Reported below is one T cell receptor beta chain. The antigen it binds to is not known. Per-base quality was not reported, and no clone a single base away is much larger than it. This entry is derived from a study of graft-versus-host responses after intestinal transplantation (TCRdb year 2021). As for the study more broadly: Recipients received multivisceral, liver-intestinal, or isolated intestinal transplants. Anti-thymocyte globulin induction was given to all recipients, followed by maintenance tacrolimus and steroids for two to four years. After intestinal transplantation, graft-versus-host and host-versus-graft alloreactive T cell clones in the graft, circulation and bone marrow were tracked using bulk TCR-beta CDR3 sequencing. Alloreactive clones were identified by sequencing pre-transplant mixed lymphocyte reaction products and comparing them with unstimulated pre-transplant donor and recipient T cells. Of the roughly 25 intestinal transplant recipients enrolled in the cohort, one of whom was a retransplant, a few patients without pretransplant specimens were excluded. A peak of at least 4% donor T cells among recipient peripheral blood mononuclear cells was the definition used for donor T cell macrochimerism. Rather than going through the commercial service, samples from three later patients were sequenced in-house on an Illumina MiSeq and processed with MiXCR. What the authors observed across the whole study: GvH clones were detected in recipient bone marrow, and some appeared earlier in ileal mucosa or blood, consistent with an intestinal mucosal origin. High GvH to HvG T cell clonal ratios were observed in the allografts of patients with donor T cell macrochimerism. Conclusions were limited by the relatively low number and heterogeneity of intestinal transplant patients. Early after transplant, peak levels of circulating GvH clones were associated with declines in HvG clones.

Blood samples were collected up to 4 times in the first month after transplant and then at least monthly when available. Libraries came from the immunoSEQ multiplex PCR assay. For most patients, genomic DNA was subjected to high-throughput TCR-beta CDR3 sequencing by Adaptive Biotechnologies. On the authors' methods: Adaptive's ImmunoSEQ software supplied the TCR sequencing data for 15 to 20 patients, while MiXCR and VDJtools were used to process a few other patients. CDR3 nucleotide sequences shared by donor and recipient were removed because the origin of these sequences could not be assigned. To count as alloreactive, a clone needed at least 2-fold expansion over unstimulated cells and a minimum CFSE-low frequency of 0.002% (template counts) or 0.001% (read counts). Clones were considered mappable if detected in sequenced pre-transplant spleen, lymph node, or MLR CFSE-low populations of the donor or recipient. The cumulative frequency of alloreactive clones was calculated as a percentage of all sequences, weighted by copy number. This immuneACCESS table, as held by TCRdb, lists in-frame sequences with V and J called but not all clones. Of the missing ones, under half trace to an unresolved V gene in checked studies; the others have no known cause. The V and J calls and clone size are taken from that table; D and trimming were inferred from the DNA. The sample includes roughly 97,000 clones, with 80% to 95% observed a single time. Around 15% of the sample lies in the top ten.

The receptor was derived from a human patient who received an intestinal transplant, so some T cells may come from the graft donor. The sequencing here drew on PBMCs, taken approximately 420 days after intestinal transplant.

CDR3 reads: CASGLVVGEPYSNQPQHF. The DNA reads TGTGCTAGTGGTTTGGTTGTTGGGGAACCCTATAGCAATCAGCCCCAGCATTTT. The rearranged segments are TRBV12-5 and TRBJ1-5, with the identity of the D gene unclear. The CDR1 and CDR2 encoded by the germline V gene are LGHNT and FRNRAP. Deletion took 0 bases off V and 0 bases off J, with a span of 15 bases between the germline ends. Counted from cysteine to phenylalanine, this CDR3 has 18 amino acids. Kept here is only the CDR3 DNA, which spans 54 bases and is read in frame from base 1.